A selection of T cell receptor beta chains follows, all from one sample in a study of CXCR3-negative and CXCR3-positive naive CD8 T cells. TCRdb reanalyzed the 5' RACE reads and collapses them to one entry per CDR3 protein, without DNA. The listing records 75,000 to 100,000 distinct CDR3 sequences. Input material: naive CXCR3+ CD8+ T cells from blood. The receptors derive from a human donor in good health. Some clones in this sample may be carry-over from other donors' samples. Both conserved end residues are part of each CDR3.

j_call v_call cdr3_aa
TRBJ1-5 TRBV6-2/TRBV6-3 CASSFGSGNQPQHF
TRBJ2-2 TRBV29-1 CSVPSGGATGELFF
TRBJ1-3 TRBV4-2 CASSPAGTVNTIYF
TRBJ2-7 TRBV7-9 CASSFLDRVEQYF
TRBJ2-6 TRBV21-1 CASRGIRGHTLGANVLTF
TRBJ2-5 TRBV7-2 CASNEAQGWETQYF
TRBJ2-7 TRBV5-1 CASSLASPREAYYEQYF
TRBJ2-7 TRBV6-2/TRBV6-3 CASSQTGPYEQYF
TRBJ2-3 TRBV20-1 CSATTGTSLGTDTQYF
TRBJ2-2 TRBV29-1 CSGTGAPSGELFF
TRBJ2-1 TRBV7-6 CASRRILLGYNEQFF
TRBJ2-2 TRBV6-5 CASSYPERGGTGELFF
TRBJ2-2 TRBV7-9 CTSSFSATGELFF
TRBJ2-7 TRBV5-1 CASSFSTRDYEQYF
TRBJ2-7 TRBV7-9 CASSALFYEQYF
TRBJ2-2 TRBV28 CASSLDLGNTGELFF
TRBJ2-1 TRBV7-2 CASSLLATNGYEQFF
TRBJ2-2 TRBV20-1 CSARVPGTGVPGRGTGELFF
TRBJ2-2 TRBV29-1 CSVTPQDTLNTGELFF
TRBJ2-3 TRBV12-3/TRBV12-4 CASSDDSTDTQYF
TRBJ2-4 TRBV29-1 CSVFLQGSKAKNIQYF
TRBJ2-7 TRBV21-1 CASSGTHYEQYF
TRBJ2-7 TRBV5-1 CASSSAASSYEQYF
TRBJ2-1 TRBV14 CASSQDQWTPRSYNEQFF
TRBJ1-1 TRBV11-3 CASSLFSLRVTMNTEAFF
TRBJ2-2 TRBV28 CASSPRDSHTGELFF
TRBJ2-5 TRBV28 CASSFTVGQETQYF
TRBJ1-2 TRBV9 CASSTGATGGYGYTF
TRBJ2-7 TRBV29-1 CSVDTGTGAFYEQYF
TRBJ2-7 TRBV7-6 CASSWGGGLDEQYF
TRBJ2-1 TRBV11-2 CASSLTSGYNEQFF
TRBJ2-2 TRBV24-1 CATSDGLAGGLTGELFF
TRBJ1-2 TRBV6-4 CASSDSNPGENNYGYTF
TRBJ2-1 TRBV5-6 CASSLGGGVHNEQFF
TRBJ2-5 TRBV5-1 CASSFQETQYF
TRBJ2-2 TRBV19 CASSIWSTGTGELFF
TRBJ2-1 TRBV4-3 CASSLMLAGGPPEQFF
TRBJ2-1 TRBV12-3/TRBV12-4 CASSFLPSGGNEQFF
TRBJ2-1 TRBV4-1 CASSQATSGGAFNEQFF
TRBJ1-1 TRBV7-3 CASSPSINTEAFF
TRBJ2-7 TRBV5-1 CASSIEASGGYEQYF
TRBJ2-3 TRBV6-2/TRBV6-3 CASRQWDLQGDTQYF
TRBJ1-6 TRBV6-6 CASSARSYNSPLHF
TRBJ2-1 TRBV29-1 CSVPADRTGEQFF
TRBJ1-1 TRBV4-2 CASSHRDRGNTEAFF
TRBJ2-3 TRBV9 CASSVDGGRIITDTQYF
TRBJ2-7 TRBV3-1 CASSPLGLPNSYEQYF
TRBJ2-7 TRBV4-1 CASSQAGVSYEQYF
TRBJ1-6 TRBV20-1 CSARDLESPLHF
TRBJ1-2 TRBV7-9 CASRGTRDDTYGYTF